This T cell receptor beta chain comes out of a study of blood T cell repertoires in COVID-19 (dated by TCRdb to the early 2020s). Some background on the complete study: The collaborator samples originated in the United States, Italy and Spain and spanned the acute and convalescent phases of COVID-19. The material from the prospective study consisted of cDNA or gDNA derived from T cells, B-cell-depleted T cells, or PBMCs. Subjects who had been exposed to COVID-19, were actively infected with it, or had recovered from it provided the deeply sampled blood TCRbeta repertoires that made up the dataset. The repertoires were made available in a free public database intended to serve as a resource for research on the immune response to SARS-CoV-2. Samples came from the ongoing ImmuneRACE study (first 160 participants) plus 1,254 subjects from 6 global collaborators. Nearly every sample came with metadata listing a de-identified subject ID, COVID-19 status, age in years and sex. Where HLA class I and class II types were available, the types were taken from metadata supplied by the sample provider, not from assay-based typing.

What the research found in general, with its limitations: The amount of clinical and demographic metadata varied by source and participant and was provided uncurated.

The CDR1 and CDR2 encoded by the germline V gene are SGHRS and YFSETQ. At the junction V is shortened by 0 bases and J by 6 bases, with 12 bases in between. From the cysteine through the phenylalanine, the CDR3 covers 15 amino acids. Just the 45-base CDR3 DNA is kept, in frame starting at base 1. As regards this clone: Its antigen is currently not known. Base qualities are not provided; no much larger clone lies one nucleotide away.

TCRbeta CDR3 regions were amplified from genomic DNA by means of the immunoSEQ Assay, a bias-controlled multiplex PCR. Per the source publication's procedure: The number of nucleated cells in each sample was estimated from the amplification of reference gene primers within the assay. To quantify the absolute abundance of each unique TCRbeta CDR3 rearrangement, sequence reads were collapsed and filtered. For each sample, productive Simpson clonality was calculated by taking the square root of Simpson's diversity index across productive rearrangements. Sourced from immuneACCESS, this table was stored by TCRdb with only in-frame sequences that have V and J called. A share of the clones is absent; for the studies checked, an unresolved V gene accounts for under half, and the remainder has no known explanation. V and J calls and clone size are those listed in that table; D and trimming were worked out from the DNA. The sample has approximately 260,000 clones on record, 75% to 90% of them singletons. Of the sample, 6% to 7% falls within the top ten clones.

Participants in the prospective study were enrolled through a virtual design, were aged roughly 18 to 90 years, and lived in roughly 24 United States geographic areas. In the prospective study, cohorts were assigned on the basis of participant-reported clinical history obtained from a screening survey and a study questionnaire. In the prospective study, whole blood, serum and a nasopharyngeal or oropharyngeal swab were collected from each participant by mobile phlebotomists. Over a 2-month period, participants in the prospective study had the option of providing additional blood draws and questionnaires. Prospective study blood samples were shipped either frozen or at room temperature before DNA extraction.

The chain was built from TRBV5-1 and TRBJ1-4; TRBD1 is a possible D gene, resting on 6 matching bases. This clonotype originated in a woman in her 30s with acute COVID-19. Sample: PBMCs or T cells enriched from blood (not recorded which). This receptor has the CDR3 CASSLEGWGHEKLFF. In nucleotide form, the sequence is TGCGCCAGCAGCTTGGAAGGGTGGGGGCATGAAAAACTGTTTTTT.